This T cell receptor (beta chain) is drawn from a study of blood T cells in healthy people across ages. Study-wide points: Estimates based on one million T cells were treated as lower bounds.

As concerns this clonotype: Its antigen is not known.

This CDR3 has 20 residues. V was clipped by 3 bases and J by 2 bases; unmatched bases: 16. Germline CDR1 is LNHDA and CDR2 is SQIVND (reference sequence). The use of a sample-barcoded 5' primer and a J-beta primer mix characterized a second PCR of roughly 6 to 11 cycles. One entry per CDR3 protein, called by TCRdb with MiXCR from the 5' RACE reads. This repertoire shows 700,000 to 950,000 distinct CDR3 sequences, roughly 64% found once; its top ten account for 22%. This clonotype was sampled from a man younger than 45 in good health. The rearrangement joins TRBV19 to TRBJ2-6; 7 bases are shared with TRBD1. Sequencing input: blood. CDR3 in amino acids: CASSIVILRGRWPGANVLTF. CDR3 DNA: TGTGCCAGTAGTATCGTAATTCTGAGGGGGCGTTGGCCTGGGGCCAACGTCCTGACTTTC.